The 5 T cell receptor beta chains reported below all come from one sample, sequenced in a study of blood T cell repertoires in COVID-19. TCRdb's table, derived via immunoSEQ multiplex PCR, lists solely in-frame clones and lacks some. The sample comprises around 42,000 clones, approximately 82% of which are singletons, and around 40% rests with the top ten. The specimen sequenced was peripheral blood. The receptors were gathered from a woman at least 80 years old with acute or convalescent COVID-19.

The chain recombines TRBV19 with TRBJ1-1, with 12 nucleotides matching TRBD1. CDR1 and CDR2 (germline): LNHDA, SQIVND (reference sequence). With 6 bases clipped from V and 6 bases from J, the junction kept 5 bases outside the gene matches. CDR3 length: 14 amino acids. In DNA form, the CDR3 reads TGTGCCAGTAGCCTCGGGACAGGGGGCCCTGAAGCTTTCTTT. Its protein is CASSLGTGGPEAFF.

This clone has just one count. The chain is built from TRBV7-2 and TRBJ1-1; 7 nucleotides align to TRBD1. The CDR3 is 14 residues long. The ends lost 1 base at V and 4 bases at J; junction bases unmatched: 3. Per the germline V gene, CDR1 is SGHTA and CDR2 is FQGNSA. The CDR3 DNA is TGTGCCAGCAGCTTAGAGGGGGCTAGCACTGAAGCTTTCTTT. It translates to CASSLEGASTEAFF.

This chain links TRBV6-5 with TRBJ1-3; no clear D gene. The CDR3 covers 13 residues. Trimming removed 8 bases at V and 2 bases at J, with 10 bases between. CDR1 and CDR2 from the germline V gene are MNHEY and SVGAGI. The CDR3 spells CASSREAGNTIYF. CDR3 DNA: TGTGCCAGCTCGAGGGAGGCTGGAAACACCATATATTTT.

Here the CDR3 DNA reads TGCGCCAGCAGCCAAGATATATCGACCGGGGAGCTGTTTTTT. The encoded protein is CASSQDISTGELFF. The chain is built from TRBV4-3 and TRBJ2-2; the D is unclear. In germline, CDR1 is LGHNA, CDR2 YSLEER. Trimming left V 0 bases short and J 5 bases short, with 7 bases between. This CDR3 contains 14 residues.

This chain joins TRBV14 and TRBJ1-6; TRBD1 might be the D (5 bases). The CDR3 totals 14 residues. V dropped 1 base and J dropped 7 bases, with 8 bases sitting between them. Looked up from germline, CDR1 is SGHDN and CDR2 is FVKESK. The CDR3 loop is CASSQGRVNSPLHF. The CDR3 DNA reads TGTGCCAGCAGCCAAGGCAGGGTCAATTCACCCCTCCACTTT. Looking up the rest from reference TRBV14 and TRBJ1-6 gives the full variable domain: EAGVTQFPSHSVIEKGQTVTLRCDPISGHDNLYWYRRVMGKEIKFLLHFVKESKQDESGMPNNRFLAERTGGTYSTLKVQPAELEDSGVYFCASSQGRVNSPLHFGNGTRLTVT.